The rows below give T cell receptor beta chains drawn from one sample of a study of cytomegalovirus exposure and HLA in healthy donors. The method was immunoSEQ multiplex PCR; TCRdb's version includes in-frame clones alone and lacks a portion of them. In the table there are 100,000 to 150,000 clones, about 71% of which are singletons. The material sequenced was PBMCs. The receptor set was obtained from a woman aged 55-70 years in good health and CMV-seropositive. Each CDR3 is given with its conserved first and last residue. Fields, in order: V gene, clone size, J gene, D gene, CDR3 DNA, CDR3 protein. A D gene is named only where the DNA matches it firmly. Clone size is not always given. Where it is, it says once, few, many or a class for expanded clones.

>TRBV11-2|.|TRBJ1-4|.
TGTGCCAGCAGCTTAGCCCAGACGCGGGGAAAACTGTTTTTT
CASSLAQTRGKLFF
>TRBV6-1|.|TRBJ1-5|TRBD1
TGTGCCAGCAGACTGGACAGGGTGGCCAATCAGCCCCAGCATTTT
CASRLDRVANQPQHF
>TRBV5-1|.|TRBJ2-7|.
TGCGCCAGCAGCCTTGCCCCGGTTGACGAGCAGTACTTC
CASSLAPVDEQYF
>TRBV19|.|TRBJ1-6|.
TGTGCCAGTAGTATGGCGGGGTGGTATAATTCACCCCTCCACTTT
CASSMAGWYNSPLHF
>TRBV5-1|few|TRBJ1-1|TRBD1
TGCGCCAGCAGCTTGAACAGGGGGCTTGACACTGAAGCTTTCTTT
CASSLNRGLDTEAFF
>TRBV2|.|TRBJ2-5|TRBD2
TGTGCCAGCCTTAGCGGGTTTCAAGAGACCCAGTACTTC
CASLSGFQETQYF
>TRBV19|.|TRBJ2-5|TRBD2
TGTGCCAGTAGCAGCCCCGGGGGGGAGACCCAGTACTTC
CASSSPGGETQYF
>TRBV5-4|.|TRBJ1-2|.
TGTGCCAGCAGCTTGCAGGGTGGCTATGGCTACACCTTC
CASSLQGGYGYTF
>TRBV9|few|TRBJ1-2|.
TGTGCCAGCAGCGTAGGGACGGACACTAACTATGGCTACACCTTC
CASSVGTDTNYGYTF
>TRBV6-5|.|TRBJ2-7|TRBD1
TGTGCCAGCAGTTACCGGGACAGGGGGCTTTACGAGCAGTACTTC
CASSYRDRGLYEQYF
>TRBV11-2|.|TRBJ1-1|.
TGTGCCAGCAGCTTTTCGGAGGACACTGAAGCTTTCTTT
CASSFSEDTEAFF
>TRBV5-6|.|TRBJ2-1|.
TGTGCCAGCAGGCCGAACCGGGTGGGTGAGCAGTTCTTC
CASRPNRVGEQFF
>TRBV6-5|.|TRBJ2-1|TRBD1
TGTGCCAGCAGCACACAGGGGGAGCAGTTCTTC
CASSTQGEQFF
>TRBV6-5|.|TRBJ2-7|.
TGTGCCAGCAGAGATGTGAGGTTACTCTACGAGCAGTACTTC
CASRDVRLLYEQYF
>TRBV7-3|few|TRBJ2-5|.
TGTGCCAGCAGCCATGGTCAGGGGGGAGAGACCCAGTACTTC
CASSHGQGGETQYF
>TRBV9|.|TRBJ1-2|.
TGTGCCAGCAGCCCCCCATCGGGAGGCTTCTCCGGCTACACCTTC
CASSPPSGGFSGYTF
>TRBV6-1|.|TRBJ1-5|.
TGTGCCAGCAAGGACAGCCTCTACTTTCAGCCCCAGCATTTT
CASKDSLYFQPQHF
>TRBV5-1|.|TRBJ1-4|TRBD1
TGCGCCAGCAGCCCCGAATACAGGGGAGAACGTGAAAAACTGTTTTTT
CASSPEYRGEREKLFF
>TRBV25-1|.|TRBJ1-5|.
TGTGCCAGCAGGGGCCCGGGGATCGGCAATCAGCCCCAGCATTTT
CASRGPGIGNQPQHF
>TRBV19|.|TRBJ2-1|TRBD1
TGTGCCAGTAGTATGATGACAGGGGATGAGCAGTTCTTC
CASSMMTGDEQFF
>TRBV6-1|few|TRBJ2-7|.
TGTGCCAGCCGACAGCTAACTACCTACGAGCAGTACTTC
CASRQLTTYEQYF
>TRBV6-5|once|TRBJ1-1|.
TGTGCCAGCAGTTACGGTTGGGGGGAAAGGGACACTGAAGCTTTCTTT
CASSYGWGERDTEAFF
>TRBV9|.|TRBJ1-2|.
TGTGCCAGCAGCGTCGGCGGGGAGGCCTATGGCTACACCTTC
CASSVGGEAYGYTF
>TRBV6-5|.|TRBJ1-5|TRBD1
TGTGCCAGCAGTTACACGGGACAGGGAGGGGAGCCCCAGCATTTT
CASSYTGQGGEPQHF
>TRBV11-3|.|TRBJ2-4|TRBD1
TGTGCCAGCAGCTCGGGACAGGGTCCCAAAAACATTCAGTACTTC
CASSSGQGPKNIQYF
>TRBV19|.|TRBJ1-2|.
TGTGCCAGTAGTATAACGGCGGCCCTCGGAGTTGGCTACACCTTC
CASSITAALGVGYTF
>TRBV2|few|TRBJ1-5|.
TGTGCCAGCAGTGAATGGCCCAGCAATCAGCCCCAGCATTTT
CASSEWPSNQPQHF
>TRBV7-2|.|TRBJ2-1|.
TGTGCCAGCAGCACCCTAGTCGAGCAGTTCTTC
CASSTLVEQFF
>TRBV20-1|.|TRBJ1-1|TRBD1
TGCAGTGCCAAAGGACAGGGACAAGCTTTCTTT
CSAKGQGQAFF
>TRBV7-9|.|TRBJ2-7|TRBD1
TGTGCCAGCAGCGGACAGAGGACAGGGGGCTCCGAGCAGTACTTC
CASSGQRTGGSEQYF
>TRBV7-8|once|TRBJ2-1|TRBD2
TGTGCCAGCAGACCCGGACTAGCGGGGGATAATAATGAGCAGTTCTTC
CASRPGLAGDNNEQFF
>TRBV6-6|.|TRBJ1-2|.
TGTGCCAGCAGTTACGACGGGGTATATGGCTACACCTTC
CASSYDGVYGYTF
>TRBV12-5|once|TRBJ1-5|.
TGTGCTAGTGGTCGTATACAGGGCTTGAATAGCAATCAGCCCCAGCATTTT
CASGRIQGLNSNQPQHF
>TRBV18|.|TRBJ1-2|.
TGTGCCAGCACGGAGGGAGGGATCTATGGCTACACCTTC
CASTEGGIYGYTF
>TRBV7-9|once|TRBJ1-1|.
TGTGCCAGCAGCTTAGTCATGAACACTGAAGCTTTCTTT
CASSLVMNTEAFF
>TRBV9|.|TRBJ2-3|.
TGTGCCAGCAGCGCACCGGACAGAACTAGCACAGATACGCAGTATTTT
CASSAPDRTSTDTQYF
>TRBV6-4|.|TRBJ1-2|.
TGTGCCAGCAGTGATAGCGGAGACAGCCTTATCTATGGCTACACCTTC
CASSDSGDSLIYGYTF
>TRBV9|once|TRBJ1-6|.
TGTGCCAGCAGCTCTAGAGGGGGGGGCAATTCACCCCTCCACTTT
CASSSRGGGNSPLHF
>TRBV5-8|.|TRBJ1-1|.
TGTGCCAGCCCGGGAAGCTCCCGAAGGGAAGCTTTCTTT
CASPGSSRREAFF
>TRBV6-5|.|TRBJ1-5|.
TGTGCCAGCAGTGACGGACTCAATCAGCCCCAGCATTTT
CASSDGLNQPQHF
>TRBV5-1|.|TRBJ1-4|.
TGCGCCAGCAGCTTGGTGGAGAATGAAAAACTGTTTTTT
CASSLVENEKLFF
>TRBV5-8|.|TRBJ1-1|.
TGTGCCAGCTCCCAGCTAACGGGTGAAGCTTTCTTT
CASSQLTGEAFF
>TRBV19|.|TRBJ1-1|.
TGTGCCAGTAGTATAGGGAGGGTTGACGCTTTCTTT
CASSIGRVDAFF
>TRBV7-9|.|TRBJ2-2|.
TGTGCCAGCAGCGCCGGGACAAGAAACACCGGGGAGCTGTTTTTT
CASSAGTRNTGELFF
>TRBV7-3|.|TRBJ2-3|.
TGTGCCAGCAGCCAGAGCACAGATACGCAGTATTTT
CASSQSTDTQYF
>TRBV6-5|.|TRBJ1-1|TRBD1
TGTGCCAGCAGTTACTCCGGGACAGGGATGGCTTTCTTT
CASSYSGTGMAFF
>TRBV28|.|TRBJ2-3|TRBD2
TGTGCCAGCAGCTCAGCGGGGGCGGGATATACGCAGTATTTT
CASSSAGAGYTQYF
>TRBV13|.|TRBJ2-7|TRBD1
TGTGCCAGTACGGGTCGACAGGGAATCGAGCAGTACTTC
CASTGRQGIEQYF
>TRBV5-1|.|TRBJ2-7|.
TGCGCCAGCAAATCGGCGGTGCCTTCCTACGAGCAGTACTTC
CASKSAVPSYEQYF
>TRBV9|.|TRBJ1-4|TRBD1
TGTGCCAGCAGCGAGGACAGGAAAGCTAATGAAAAACTGTTTTTT
CASSEDRKANEKLFF
>TRBV5-1|.|TRBJ2-2|TRBD1
TGCGCCAGCAGCTTGGGGGGACAGACGAACACCGGGGAGCTGTTTTTT
CASSLGGQTNTGELFF
>TRBV18|.|TRBJ2-3|TRBD1
TGTGCCAGCTCACCACCAAACAGGGGAATAGATACGCAGTATTTT
CASSPPNRGIDTQYF
>TRBV5-1|.|TRBJ2-3|TRBD2
TGCGCCAGCAGCTTGGTCGGGGGGGCCACAGATACGCAGTATTTT
CASSLVGGATDTQYF
>TRBV27|.|TRBJ2-7|TRBD1
TGTGCCAGCAGTATCCGGGACAGGGAAACCGGGCAGTACTTC
CASSIRDRETGQYF
>TRBV4-1|.|TRBJ1-1|.
TGCGCCAGCAGCCCCCTGAGGGAAGGAACTGAAGCTTTCTTT
CASSPLREGTEAFF